This TCR beta chain emerged from a study of blood T cell repertoires in COVID-19. Using immunoSEQ multiplex PCR, the repertoire was profiled, and TCRdb retains in-frame clones only, with some absent. The table shows around 80,000 clones, with around 87% occurring only once. Deletions cut 2 bases from V and 2 bases from J, with 10 bases between. The germline gives CDR1 SGHNT, CDR2 YYREEE (reference sequence). This CDR3 is built from 14 residues. This receptor was taken from a man aged 80 or over with active or convalescent COVID-19. The chain carries TRBV5-4 and TRBJ1-1; TRBD1 might be the D (5 bases). Sequences were obtained from peripheral blood. The CDR3 nucleotides read TGTGCCAGCAGCTTCGGAGGGGATAACACTGAAGCTTTCTTT. Its protein is CASSFGGDNTEAFF. Full variable domain (missing parts from reference TRBV5-4 and TRBJ1-1): ETGVTQSPTHLIKTRGQQVTLRCSSQSGHNTVSWYQQALGQGPQFIFQYYREEENGRGNFPPRFSGLQFPNYSSELNVNALELDDSALYLCASSFGGDNTEAFFGQGTRLTVV.